This TCR beta chain was recovered during a study of Ad26.COV2.S vaccination and SARS-CoV-2 variants. CDR3 size: 14 residues. The germline V gene has CDR1 SGHTA and CDR2 FQGTGA. Trimming removed 3 bases at V and 3 bases at J, with 9 bases between. As for treatment: some 20 received Ad26.COV2.S at low or high dose, single or two shots; 5 received placebo; per-sample allocation not given. The investigators took samples on day 63 after the first vaccine or placebo injection. Immunization relied on an Ad26 vector, which expressed Wuhan-strain SARS-CoV-2 spike. Broader study findings: Vaccinees displayed broader spike-specific TCR repertoires than placebo recipients.

As regards this clone: Its target is unknown.

The protocol was immunoSEQ multiplex PCR, while the TCRdb copy is restricted to in-frame clones and leaves out a portion. The table lists hundreds of thousands of clones, about 88% of them singletons. The sequences come from peripheral blood, collected in a trial of Ad26.COV2.S vaccine versus placebo. This chain joins TRBV7-3 and TRBJ2-1; D uncertain. This clonotype was sampled from a person aged 18 to 65 who received the Ad26.COV2.S COVID-19 vaccine or a placebo. CDR3 in amino acids: CASSLGSNYNEQFF. The CDR3 DNA follows: TGTGCCAGCAGCTTGGGGTCCAACTACAATGAGCAGTTCTTC.